This T cell receptor beta chain appears in the sequencing data of a study of CD8 T cells in ankylosing spondylitis. CDR1 MNHEY and CDR2 SMNVEV come from the germline V gene (reference sequence). The CDR3 covers 16 residues. V shed 0 bases and J shed 7 bases, with 16 bases lying between them. Points on this clonotype: Its specificity is unknown.

Study-level results: Disease-linked clones were reportedly significantly enriched in matched ankylosing spondylitis synovial fluid. There was a TCR beta motif, made of several highly homologous variants, that appeared characteristic of ankylosing spondylitis blood.

TCRdb analysed the 5' RACE reads with MiXCR anew, one entry per CDR3 protein. The sample lists under 850,000 distinct CDR3 sequences; around a fifth were seen once. Sequenced material: blood, either unsorted or a sorted T cell fraction (not recorded which). The clonotype comes from a male donor with ankylosing spondylitis. The chain employs TRBV27 and TRBJ2-1, with D hard to call. The CDR3 sequence is CASSLSLTWARNEQFF. CDR3 DNA: TGTGCCAGCAGTTTATCCTTAACTTGGGCGCGAAATGAGCAGTTCTTC.